Listed below are T cell receptor beta chains from one sample, sequenced in a study of blood T cell repertoires in COVID-19. Clones were sequenced by immunoSEQ multiplex PCR, and TCRdb holds only the in-frame ones, with some missing. In the table there are about 240,000 clones, around 84% of which are singletons. Input material: peripheral blood. The receptor source for this set is a woman aged 18-29 years with acute or convalescent COVID-19. Each CDR3 is given with its conserved first and last residue. The D gene is left open where the match is weak. Clone size is not always given. Where it is, it says once, few, many or a class for expanded clones.

len	d_gene	v_gene	j_gene	abundance	CDR3aa	CDR3nt
21	TRBD2	TRBV2	TRBJ2-2	-	CASSAGQTGTSGRVNTGELFF	TGTGCCAGCAGCGCGGGGCAAACCGGGACTAGCGGGAGAGTGAACACCGGGGAGCTGTTTTTT
15	-	TRBV9	TRBJ1-6	-	CASSVGGFANSPLHF	TGTGCCAGCAGCGTAGGAGGGTTCGCCAATTCACCCCTCCACTTT
15	-	TRBV18	TRBJ1-4	few	CASSPRGRVEEKLFF	TGTGCCAGCTCACCACGGGGCAGGGTAGAAGAAAAACTGTTTTTT
16	TRBD2	TRBV27	TRBJ2-3	-	CASRELAGGRTDTQYF	TGTGCCAGCCGTGAACTAGCGGGAGGACGCACAGATACGCAGTATTTT
16	TRBD2	TRBV6-5	TRBJ2-3	-	CASSFRTSGSGDTQYF	TGTGCCAGCAGTTTCCGGACTAGCGGGAGTGGTGATACGCAGTATTTT
15	-	TRBV28	TRBJ2-7	few	CASSFAGTSSYEQYF	TGTGCCAGCAGTTTCGCAGGGACAAGCTCCTACGAGCAGTACTTC
16	TRBD2	TRBV4-3	TRBJ2-1	-	CASSPSGRGLRDEQFF	TGCGCCAGCAGCCCGAGCGGGAGGGGTCTCAGGGATGAGCAGTTCTTC
14	TRBD1	TRBV6-5	TRBJ1-2	few	CASSWDRGWRGYTF	TGTGCCAGCAGTTGGGACAGGGGTTGGCGTGGCTACACCTTC
15	TRBD2	TRBV5-4	TRBJ2-7	-	CASSFLGGSLYEQYF	TGTGCCAGCAGCTTTTTAGGCGGGAGCTTATACGAGCAGTACTTC
13	-	TRBV13	TRBJ2-1	-	CASRLTQGNEQFF	TGTGCCAGCAGGCTAACTCAGGGAAATGAGCAGTTCTTC
15	TRBD1	TRBV6-5	TRBJ1-5	-	CASSQDRAPNQPQHF	TGTGCCAGCAGCCAGGACAGGGCGCCCAATCAGCCCCAGCATTTT
14	-	TRBV27	TRBJ1-1	-	CASSLPDKNTEAFF	TGTGCCAGCAGTTTACCGGACAAGAACACTGAAGCTTTCTTT
14	-	TRBV19	TRBJ2-7	-	CASSGVGDTYEQYF	TGTGCCAGTAGTGGGGTGGGGGACACCTACGAGCAGTACTTC
13	TRBD1	TRBV19	TRBJ2-3	-	CASSAQGWDTQYF	TGTGCCAGTAGCGCACAGGGGTGGGATACGCAGTATTTT
11	-	TRBV20-1	TRBJ2-3	-	CSAMLRDTQYF	TGCAGTGCTATGTTGAGAGATACGCAGTATTTT
14	-	TRBV28	TRBJ2-1	-	CASLSGFSYNEQFF	TGTGCCAGCTTGAGCGGGTTCTCCTACAATGAGCAGTTCTTC
18	TRBD2	TRBV4-3	TRBJ2-1	-	CASSRGPGLAGVGHEQFF	TGCGCCAGCAGCCGAGGACCGGGACTAGCGGGAGTTGGCCATGAGCAGTTCTTC
14	-	TRBV5-8	TRBJ2-7	-	CASSFGDSSYEQYF	TGTGCCAGCAGCTTTGGTGACAGCTCCTACGAGCAGTACTTC
20	TRBD2	TRBV3-1/TRBV3-2	TRBJ2-7	-	CASSQDFMGLAVGGSYEQYF	TGTGCCAGCAGCCAAGATTTTATGGGACTAGCGGTTGGAGGGAGCTACGAGCAGTACTTC
13	-	TRBV2	TRBJ2-3	-	CASRSEGADTQYF	TGTGCCAGCAGGTCAGAAGGGGCAGATACGCAGTATTTT
16	-	TRBV19	TRBJ2-6	-	CASRKQANSGANVLTF	TGTGCCAGTAGGAAACAGGCGAACTCTGGGGCCAACGTCCTGACTTTC
13	-	TRBV18	TRBJ2-7	-	CASSQTLENEQYF	TGTGCCAGCTCGCAAACACTAGAAAACGAGCAGTACTTC
15	-	TRBV11-3	TRBJ1-3	-	CASSLVSGKGNTIYF	TGTGCCAGCAGCTTAGTATCGGGGAAAGGAAACACCATATATTTT
15	-	TRBV10-3	TRBJ2-7	-	CAISEKAKGAYEQYF	TGTGCCATCAGTGAAAAGGCAAAAGGGGCCTACGAGCAGTACTTC
19	-	TRBV27	TRBJ2-2	-	CASSGQQGSPVSNTGELFF	TGTGCCAGCAGTGGCCAACAGGGCTCCCCGGTTTCGAACACCGGGGAGCTGTTTTTT
17	TRBD2	TRBV19	TRBJ2-6	-	CASSIAGAVAGANVLTF	TGTGCCAGTAGTATTGCGGGAGCGGTAGCTGGGGCCAACGTCCTGACTTTC
14	TRBD2	TRBV7-9	TRBJ2-2	-	CASSLFGGTGELFF	TGTGCCAGCAGCCTATTCGGGGGGACCGGGGAGCTGTTTTTT
15	-	TRBV7-2	TRBJ2-5	-	CASSLASPPGETQYF	TGTGCCAGCAGCTTAGCGAGCCCACCGGGAGAGACCCAGTACTTC
16	-	TRBV19	TRBJ2-1	-	CASSIGGPSGPWEQFF	TGTGCCAGTAGTATAGGGGGGCCTAGCGGTCCATGGGAGCAGTTCTTC
14	-	TRBV5-6	TRBJ1-1	-	CASSRAGGWTEAFF	TGTGCCAGCAGCCGAGCGGGGGGATGGACTGAAGCTTTCTTT
12	-	TRBV5-4	TRBJ2-1	few	CASSLAVNEQFF	TGTGCCAGCAGCTTGGCTGTCAATGAGCAGTTCTTC
14	TRBD1	TRBV19	TRBJ2-2	-	CASSPTGFSGELFF	TGTGCCAGTAGCCCGACAGGGTTTAGCGGGGAGCTGTTTTTT
13	-	TRBV5-1	TRBJ2-2	few	CASGPGKTGELFF	TGCGCCAGCGGGCCAGGGAAGACCGGGGAGCTGTTTTTT
16	TRBD2	TRBV11-2	TRBJ2-1	-	CASSPLAGGTYNEQFF	TGTGCCAGCAGCCCCTTGGCGGGAGGCACCTACAATGAGCAGTTCTTC
14	-	TRBV3-1/TRBV3-2	TRBJ1-6	-	CASSQGGRNSPLHF	TGTGCCAGCAGCCAAGGGGGGCGTAATTCACCCCTCCACTTT
17	-	TRBV27	TRBJ2-1	-	CASSLTQGLAVYNEQFF	TGTGCCAGCAGTTTAACCCAGGGGCTAGCGGTGTACAATGAGCAGTTCTTC
15	TRBD2	TRBV9	TRBJ2-1	-	CASSAPGTSPDEQFF	TGTGCCAGCAGCGCGCCGGGGACTAGCCCCGATGAGCAGTTCTTC